The sequence of this T cell receptor (beta chain) was determined in a study of shared clonotypes between healthy human individuals (dated by TCRdb to 2019 to 2021). A note on the overall study: Three men and a couple of women, aged 18 to 49 years, made up the cohort. To estimate repertoire size and how much clonotypes are shared between individuals, the study performed deep sequencing of blood TCR repertoires from a handful of healthy adults. Different laboratories and diverse techniques were used to prepare libraries and sequence TCR repertoires, to increase sequencing depth and limit assay-specific biases. Leukapheresis yielded between about 0.94 and 10 billion PBMCs per donor.

Including cysteine and phenylalanine, the CDR3 has 15 amino acids. The CDR3 DNA has 45 bases and is translated from base 1. V is cut by 2 bases and J by 4 bases, and the space between the germline ends is 14 bases. Based on the germline V gene (reference sequence), the CDR1 and CDR2 sequences are MNHEY and SMNVEV. Turning to this clone: No antigen is known for it. Base qualities are not at hand, and no much larger clone is one base apart.

TCR CDR3 regions were amplified from genomic DNA by multiplex PCR using the deep immunoSEQ assay. Extracted genomic DNA from each cell subset was spread evenly across all wells of several immunoSEQ 96-well plates, with each plate serving as a replicate. For unsorted PBMC, approximately 290 ng genomic DNA, equal to approximately 30,000 T cell genomes, was loaded into each replicate PCR. Ten immunoSEQ deep assay plates were used to sequence unsorted PBMC genomic DNA. Purified libraries were quantified with a Qubit 3.0 fluorometer, sized on a Bioanalyzer 2100, and re-quantified with the KAPA Library Quantification kit. Every immunoSEQ 96-well plate was sequenced on a dedicated single-read 150-cycle Illumina NextSeq 550 flow cell. The study's own analysis went as follows. Because only junctional sequences without quality scores were contained in the immunoSEQ output, filtering matching that applied to full-length reads could not be performed. To assign V/J genes and CDR3, sequences were annotated against IMGT germline references using PyIR, a Python wrapper for IgBLAST v1.9. Reads were filtered out if the reads had weak V/J assignments (E-value above 1e-6), no CDR3, stop codons, out-of-frame junctions, or ambiguous translated residues. V3J clonotypes were defined by identical inferred V gene, J gene, and CDR3 amino acid sequence. Percentage overlap between repertoires was computed as shared unique clonotypes divided by the size of the smaller repertoire. RTK rarefaction, the Chao1 estimator, and Recon v2.1 estimates of unobserved clonotypes were used to assess repertoire richness. TCRdb holds this immuneACCESS table with in-frame rearrangements only. Some clones are missing; in checked studies, unresolved V genes explain under half, and the rest has no known cause. That table supplies the V and J calls and clone size; D and trimming were determined from the DNA. A total of about 480,000 clones appear in this sample, nearly 80% of them only once. 12% of the sample comes from the top ten.

The donors were healthy, HIV-negative adults who had no recently reported acute infections or vaccinations. Only Caucasian adults living in Nashville, Tennessee, USA were represented among the donors. For unsorted samples, 100 million or so PBMCs were counted, and genomic DNA was extracted using the QIAamp DNA Blood Mini kit. Blood was collected by leukapheresis, and PBMCs were isolated by Ficoll-Histopaque density gradient centrifugation and then cryopreserved in liquid nitrogen vapor phase. General conclusions and limits of the study: Pairwise subsampling indicated that sequencing depth was expected to affect the degree of clonotype sharing among donors. The small number of donors limited the genetic and exposure-history diversity represented. Only blood was sampled, and tissue TCR repertoires likely differ from those in blood.

This chain joins TRBV27 to TRBJ1-2; the D gene remains uncertain. The sequencing input was PBMCs. The sequence derives from a woman in her 40s in good health. Some clones in this sample may be carry-over from other donors' samples. Here the CDR3 is given as CASSLRGEGSYGYTF. The DNA is as follows: TGTGCCAGCAGTTTACGGGGTGAGGGCTCCTATGGCTACACCTTC.